The rows below give T cell receptor beta chains drawn from one sample of a study of cytomegalovirus exposure and HLA in healthy donors. The protocol was immunoSEQ multiplex PCR, while the TCRdb copy is restricted to in-frame clones and leaves out a portion. Of 150,000 to 190,000 clones listed, roughly 75% are singletons. Sequencing was done on a sample of PBMCs. The receptor set was obtained from a man between 18 and 35 years old in good health and CMV-seronegative. CDR3s leave out the opening cysteine and the closing phenylalanine or tryptophan.

V gene	J gene	CDR3 protein
TRBV5-4	TRBJ1-3	ASSQGGSSGNTIY
TRBV2	TRBJ2-7	ASTDSPYEQY
TRBV10-1	TRBJ1-2	ASSEGTGLNSGYT
TRBV21-1	TRBJ1-2	ASSKGSINYGYT
TRBV19	TRBJ1-2	ASSIRVSLYGYT
TRBV2	TRBJ1-3	ASSEGRGWNTIY
TRBV19	TRBJ2-5	ASNKGGASQETQY
TRBV10-3	TRBJ1-2	AISESAGTSYGYT
TRBV5-3	TRBJ2-1	ARSYRGRELVGGQHNEQF
TRBV7-2	TRBJ2-5	ASSGTHRETQY
TRBV19	TRBJ2-7	ASSIDQGAADEQY
TRBV9	TRBJ2-7	ASSPDRRPEEQY
TRBV6-5	TRBJ1-6	ASSYSQGADNSPLH
TRBV9	.	ASSALLGGLGIEQY
TRBV28	TRBJ1-3	ASRTGGAGNTIY